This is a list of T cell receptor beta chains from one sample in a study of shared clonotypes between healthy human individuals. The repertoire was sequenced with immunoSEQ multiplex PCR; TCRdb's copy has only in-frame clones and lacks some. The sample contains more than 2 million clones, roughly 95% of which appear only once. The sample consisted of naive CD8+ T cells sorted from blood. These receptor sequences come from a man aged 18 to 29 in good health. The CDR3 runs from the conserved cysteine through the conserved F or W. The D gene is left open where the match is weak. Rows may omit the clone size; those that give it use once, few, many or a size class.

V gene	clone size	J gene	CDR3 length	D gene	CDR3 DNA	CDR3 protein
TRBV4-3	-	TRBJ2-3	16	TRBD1	TGCGCCAGCAGCCAGGAGGACAGGATCGCCCTGGATACGCAGTATTTT	CASSQEDRIALDTQYF
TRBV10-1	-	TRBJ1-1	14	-	TGCGCCAGCAGTGCACGGGGGGCTGACACTGAAGCTTTCTTT	CASSARGADTEAFF
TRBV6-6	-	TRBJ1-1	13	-	TGTGCCAGCAGTATCGCAGGGGTCTCTGAAGCTTTCTTT	CASSIAGVSEAFF
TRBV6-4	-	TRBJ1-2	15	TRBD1	TGTGCCAGCAGTGATGATGCAGGGGGTGACTATGGCTACACCTTC	CASSDDAGGDYGYTF
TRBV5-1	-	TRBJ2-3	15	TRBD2	TGCGCCAGCAGCTCCCTGGGACTAAAGGCAGATACGCAGTATTTT	CASSSLGLKADTQYF
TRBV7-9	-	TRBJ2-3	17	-	TGTGCCAGCAGCCCCCCGGGGTGGGCACCCGCGGAAGATACGCAGTATTTT	CASSPPGWAPAEDTQYF
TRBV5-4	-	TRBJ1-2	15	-	TGTGCCAGCAGCCCACTGGCGGGAGTTGGCTATGGCTACACCTTC	CASSPLAGVGYGYTF
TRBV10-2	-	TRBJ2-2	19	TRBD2	TGCGCCAGCAGTGGACTAGCGGGAGTGTACGGGCCCAACGTCGGGGAGCTGTTTTTT	CASSGLAGVYGPNVGELFF
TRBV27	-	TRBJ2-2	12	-	TGTGCCAGCAGGCCGGGAACCGGGGAGCTGTTTTTT	CASRPGTGELFF
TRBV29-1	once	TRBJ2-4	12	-	TGCAGCGTTGGATACAGTCCGGACATTCAGTACTTC	CSVGYSPDIQYF
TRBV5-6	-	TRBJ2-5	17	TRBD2	TGTGCCAGCAGCGCCCGGAGAGCGGGGACGTACCAAGAGACCCAGTACTTC	CASSARRAGTYQETQYF
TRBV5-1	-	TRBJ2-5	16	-	TGCGCCAGCAGCTCATTATCGGGGTTGGAGGAAGAGACCCAGTACTTC	CASSSLSGLEEETQYF
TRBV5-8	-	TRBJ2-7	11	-	TGTGCCAGCAGCTTGCGCTGGGAGCAGTACTTC	CASSLRWEQYF
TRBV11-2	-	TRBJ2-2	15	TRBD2	TGTGCCAGCAGTCCCGCCGGGGGGTCCCCCGGGGAGCTGTTTTTT	CASSPAGGSPGELFF
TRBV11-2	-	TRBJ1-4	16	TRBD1	TGTGCCAGCAGCTTATATGTGGGACAGGGAGGTGAAAAACTGTTTTTT	CASSLYVGQGGEKLFF
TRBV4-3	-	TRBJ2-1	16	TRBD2	TGCGCCAGCAGCCATGTAGCGGGAGGGCCTTACAATGAGCAGTTCTTC	CASSHVAGGPYNEQFF
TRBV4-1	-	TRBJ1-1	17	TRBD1	TGCGCCAGCAGCCAAGGTTTTCTGGAGACAGGGGAGCCTGAAGCTTTCTTT	CASSQGFLETGEPEAFF
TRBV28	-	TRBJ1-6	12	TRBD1	TGTGCCAGCAGTCCCCCGATGGGACAGCAGCACTTT	CASSPPMGQQHF
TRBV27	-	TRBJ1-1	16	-	TGTGCCAGCAGTGCCTCCGGGGGGGAGATGAACACTGAAGCTTTCTTT	CASSASGGEMNTEAFF
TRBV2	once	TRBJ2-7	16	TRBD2	TGTGCCAGCAGCGGACTAGCGGACCGACACTCCTACGAGCAGTACTTC	CASSGLADRHSYEQYF
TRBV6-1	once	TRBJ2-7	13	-	TGTGCCAGCAGTGAAGGGTTGGTGGGCGAGCAGTACTTC	CASSEGLVGEQYF
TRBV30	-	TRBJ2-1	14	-	TGTGCCTGGAGTGGGGTCCCTGACTACAATGAGCAGTTCTTC	CAWSGVPDYNEQFF
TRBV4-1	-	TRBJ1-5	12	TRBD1	TGCGCCAGCAGCCTTACAGGGGGACCCCAGCATTTT	CASSLTGGPQHF
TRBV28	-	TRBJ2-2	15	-	TGTGCCAGCAGTTTATCAGGGTTAAGAACCGGGGAGCTGTTTTTT	CASSLSGLRTGELFF
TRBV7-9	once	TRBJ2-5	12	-	TGTGCCAGCAGCCTCGACGGGACGCGCCAGTACTTC	CASSLDGTRQYF
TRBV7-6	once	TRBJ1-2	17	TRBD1	TGTGCCAGCAGCCGGGGGACAGGAAGCCTGCCGAACTATGGCTACACCTTC	CASSRGTGSLPNYGYTF
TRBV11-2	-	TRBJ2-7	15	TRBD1	TGTGCCAGCAGCGAGGGCGGGACAGGGTCCTACGAGCAGTACTTC	CASSEGGTGSYEQYF